This T cell receptor (beta chain) was profiled in a study of cytotoxic CD8 clonotypes in ibrutinib-treated CLL. As for the study in general: Included were 11 to 12 relapsed/refractory and over 14 treatment-naive patients, of whom fewer than 18 were IGHV unmutated. Responses: around 24 partial, 2 complete; after median 68 months, 14 stayed remitted, approximately twelve progressed.

CDR3 length: 15 amino acids. V was trimmed by 1 base and J by 5 bases, leaving 12 bases between them. CDR1 SGHVS and CDR2 FQNEAQ come from the germline V gene. TCRdb's copy holds only in-frame clones and misses some; the assay was immunoSEQ multiplex PCR. Of more than 110,000 clones detected, approximately 90% appear once; the ten largest clones hold more than 10%. Regarding the study as a whole: Clonality rose at ibrutinib response, held steady in sustained remission, and fell toward baseline at progression.

Concerning this clone: No antigen is known for it.

Sequences were derived from PBMCs, sampled after 12 months of ibrutinib treatment. The gene calls are TRBV7-8 and TRBJ1-5, with a possible D match to TRBD1 (5 bases). This TCR was recovered from a human donor with chronic lymphocytic leukemia. CDR3 bases: TGTGCCAGCAGCTTAGGGGGCGAGGCTGATCAGCCCCAGCATTTT. Residues: CASSLGGEADQPQHF. The complete variable domain, with remaining parts taken from reference TRBV7-8 and TRBJ1-5, reads GAGVSQSPRYKVAKRGQDVALRCDPISGHVSLFWYQQALGQGPEFLTYFQNEAQLDKSGLPSDRFFAERPEGSVSTLKIQRTQQEDSAVYLCASSLGGEADQPQHFGDGTRLSIL.